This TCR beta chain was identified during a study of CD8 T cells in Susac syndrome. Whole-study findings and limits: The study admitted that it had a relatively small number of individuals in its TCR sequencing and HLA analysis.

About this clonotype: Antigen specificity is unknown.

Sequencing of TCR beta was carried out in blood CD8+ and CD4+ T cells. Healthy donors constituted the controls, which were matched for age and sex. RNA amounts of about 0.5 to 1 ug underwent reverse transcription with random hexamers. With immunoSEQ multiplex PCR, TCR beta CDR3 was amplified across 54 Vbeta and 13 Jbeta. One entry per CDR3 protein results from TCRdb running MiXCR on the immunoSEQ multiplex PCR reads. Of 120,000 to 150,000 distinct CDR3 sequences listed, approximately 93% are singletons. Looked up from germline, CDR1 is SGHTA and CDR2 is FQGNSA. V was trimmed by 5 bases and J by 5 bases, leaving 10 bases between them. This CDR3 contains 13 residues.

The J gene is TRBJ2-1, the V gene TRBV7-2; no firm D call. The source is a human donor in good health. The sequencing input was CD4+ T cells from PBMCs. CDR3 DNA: TGTGCCAGCAGCCAGGACCTTAACAATGAGCAGTTCTTC. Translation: CASSQDLNNEQFF.